These 24 T cell receptor beta chains came from one sample sequenced in a study of T-cell memory formation after mild COVID-19. A single record per CDR3 protein comes from TCRdb applying MiXCR to the 5' RACE reads. The profile shows hundreds of thousands of distinct CDR3 sequences, just over 15% of them singletons. The sequenced sample consisted of PBMCs or a T cell subset sorted from them (not recorded which). These TCRs come from an adult woman who had mild COVID-19 (a few samples of this study predate the infection). Cell type and time point are not known.

The chain uses TRBV21-1 and TRBJ2-7; the table calls TRBD2, which could not be checked here. TRBV21-1 is described as a pseudogene. The CDR3 has 16 residues. The CDR3 loop is CASSTPNRRGRRRGYF. CDR3 bases: TGTGCCAGCAGCACCCCTAATCGCCGGGGCCGTCGACGCGGGTACTTC.

This clonotype was observed a handful of times. The CDR3 loop is CASSPRDILPAEQYF. The CDR3 DNA is TGTGCCAGCAGCCCCCGGGACATATTACCTGCCGAGCAGTACTTC. V gene TRBV5-5 combines with J gene TRBJ2-7; TRBD1 might be the D (6 bases). V was pared by 4 bases and J by 6 bases, with 20 bases between. Germline values: CDR1 SGHKS, CDR2 YYEKEE (reference sequence). The CDR3 runs to 15 residues.

V usage is TRBV3-1 and J usage is TRBJ2-5; maybe TRBD2 (6 bases). V shed 1 base and J shed 5 bases, with 17 bases lying between them. This CDR3 region has 16 residues. Germline-derived CDR1 and CDR2 are LGHDT and YNNKEL (reference sequence). In DNA form, the CDR3 reads TGTGCCAGCAGCCAAGGCGGGGCCCCTTTCGAGGAGACCCAGTACTTC. Its protein product is CASSQGGAPFEETQYF.

This clonotype showed up just a few times. The V and J genes are TRBV18 and TRBJ1-1; D remains unclear. Germline CDR1 reads KGHSH; CDR2 reads LQKENI. CDR3 length equals 14 residues. Trimming removed 4 bases at V and 1 base at J, with 10 bases between. The CDR3 nucleotides read TGTGCCAGCTCACTGGTGAGTAGGAACACTGAAGCTTTCTTT. Translating gives CASSLVSRNTEAFF.

This clonotype ranks as medium-sized. This chain uses TRBV12-3 or TRBV12-4 with TRBJ2-1, with 10 bases lining up with TRBD1. Trimming took 5 bases from V and 6 from J; bases not matched to a gene: 7. CDR3 length: 15 residues. The CDR3 coding sequence is TGTGCCAGCAGTCCCCGGGACAGGGGCGGCAATGAGCAGTTCTTC. Translated, it gives CASSPRDRGGNEQFF.

The sample holds a few counts of this clonotype. This rearrangement joins TRBV6-5 to TRBJ2-3, with 8 bases fitting TRBD1. J lost 2 bases, V lost 7 bases, and 5 bases had no gene match. This CDR3 region has 14 residues. Looked up from germline, CDR1 is MNHEY and CDR2 is SVGAGI. The CDR3 sequence: CASTRGQNTDTQYF. In DNA, the CDR3 is TGTGCCAGCACCAGGGGGCAGAACACAGATACGCAGTATTTT.

This clonotype was seen a few times. This chain uses TRBV11-2 with TRBJ2-3; D unresolved. Germline loops: CDR1 SGHAT, CDR2 FQNNGV. Trimming cost V 0 bases and J 1 base, with 8 bases left between them. The CDR3 is 15 amino acids. The CDR3 loop reads CASSLELARTDTQYF. The CDR3 DNA sequence: TGTGCCAGCAGCTTAGAGCTCGCGCGCACAGATACGCAGTATTTT.

This clonotype has ten or more counts. The CDR3 DNA follows: TGCGCCAGCACCCCTTTAGCGGGGGCCCCCAATGAGCAGTTCTTC. Translated: CASTPLAGAPNEQFF. This sequence joins TRBV5-1 and TRBJ2-1; 9 bases fit TRBD2. With 6 bases clipped from V and 6 bases from J, the junction kept 10 bases outside the gene matches. The CDR3 spans 15 residues. Germline V gene lookup returns CDR1 SGHRS and CDR2 YFSETQ.

In its sample, this clonotype was seen a few times. The genes are TRBV20-1 and TRBJ1-5, with TRBD1 as a possible D gene (5 bases). Germline CDR1 and CDR2: DFQATT and SNEGSKA (reference sequence). Trimming took 4 bases from V and 0 from J, leaving 7 bases between them. This CDR3 is 13 amino acids long. Written as DNA, the CDR3 is TGCAGTGCTACAGGGTCTAGCAATCAGCCCCAGCATTTT. Protein: CSATGSSNQPQHF.

The chain joins TRBV20-1 to TRBJ2-3, with 8 bases aligning to TRBD2. Germline V gene lookup returns CDR1 DFQATT and CDR2 SNEGSKA (reference sequence). J was trimmed by 0 bases and V by 3 bases; bases with no gene match: 5. The CDR3 covers 15 residues. CDR3: CSASGGALSTDTQYF. Here the CDR3 DNA reads TGCAGTGCTAGCGGGGGGGCCTTGAGCACAGATACGCAGTATTTT.

The chain joins TRBV7-9 to TRBJ2-3, with D perhaps TRBD2 (6 bases). V shed 3 bases and J shed 6 bases, with 19 bases lying between them. Per germline, CDR1 SEHNR and CDR2 FQNEAQ (reference sequence). The CDR3 loop spans 16 amino acids. CDR3 in amino acids: CASSFRAGTALDTQYF. CDR3 nucleotides: TGTGCCAGCAGCTTTCGGGCGGGGACTGCCTTGGATACGCAGTATTTT.

This clonotype appeared a few times. This chain links TRBV18 with TRBJ2-7; TRBD2 matches at 8 bases. This CDR3 has 15 residues. The junction had 13 bases not matched to a gene; V was cut back by 6 bases and J by 6 bases. Germline-derived CDR1 and CDR2 are KGHSH and LQKENI. Written as DNA, the CDR3 is TGTGCCAGCTCGCAAAGCGGGAGTCATCGCGGCGAGCAGTACTTC. Translating gives CASSQSGSHRGEQYF.

This clonotype was picked up many times. This chain uses TRBV19 with TRBJ1-5; TRBD1 agrees at 9 bases. This CDR3 contains 17 residues. Germline V CDR1 and CDR2: LNHDA, SQIVND (reference sequence). V gave up 7 bases and J gave up 4 bases; unmatched junction bases: 14. The CDR3 sequence is CASTIPGQGGRNQPQHF. In nucleotides, the CDR3 is TGTGCCAGTACAATTCCGGGACAGGGTGGGAGAAATCAGCCCCAGCATTTT.

This clonotype was counted a few times. The chain has TRBV5-1 and TRBJ2-3; 8 nucleotides line up with TRBD2. The CDR3 consists of 14 residues. Germline V CDR1 and CDR2: SGHRS, YFSETQ. V lost 4 bases to trimming and J lost 2 bases; unmatched junction nucleotides: 3. The CDR3 loop reads CASSVTSDTDTQYF. The CDR3 nucleotides read TGCGCCAGCAGCGTGACTAGCGACACAGATACGCAGTATTTT.

V usage is TRBV5-1 and J usage is TRBJ1-4; 7 nucleotides line up with TRBD1. Germline-derived CDR1 and CDR2 are SGHRS and YFSETQ. J gave up 3 bases and V 3 bases, and 8 bases lay outside the gene matches. The CDR3 contains 16 residues. The CDR3 DNA follows: TGCGCCAGCAGCTCCCTTCCGCAGGGGGCTAATGAAAAACTGTTTTTT. Translated, it gives CASSSLPQGANEKLFF.

This clonotype has ten or more counts. The chain employs TRBV29-1 and TRBJ2-1; 9 bases align to TRBD2. Looked up from germline, CDR1 is SQVTM and CDR2 is ANQGSEA. After removal of 0 bases from V and 1 base from J, the junction contained 4 bases not matched to a gene. The CDR3 has 16 amino acids. For the CDR3, the DNA is TGCAGCGTTGAAGATAGAGGACTAGCGTCCTACAATGAGCAGTTCTTC. Amino acids: CSVEDRGLASYNEQFF.

This clonotype was recorded a few times. V usage is TRBV11-2 and J usage is TRBJ1-1; D is possibly TRBD1 (6 bases). The CDR3 loop spans 13 amino acids. The V gene lost 3 bases and the J gene lost 5 bases, with 10 bases spanning the gap. Germline V gene sequence: CDR1 SGHAT, CDR2 FQNNGV. CDR3 bases: TGTGCCAGCAGCTTGGGGGCACAGACTGAAGCTTTCTTT. Translation gives CASSLGAQTEAFF.

The J gene is TRBJ1-5, the V gene TRBV20-1; weak D call: TRBD1 (5 bases). Trimming removed 4 bases from V and 1 base from J, with 11 bases in between. The length of the CDR3 is 14 residues. Looked up from germline, CDR1 is DFQATT and CDR2 is SNEGSKA (reference sequence). CDR3 residues: CSANRGGSNQPQHF. CDR3 DNA sequence: TGCAGTGCTAACCGGGGGGGAAGCAATCAGCCCCAGCATTTT.

This clonotype was detected many times. The J gene is TRBJ2-4, the V gene TRBV12-3 or TRBV12-4; D not certain. The CDR3 has 16 amino acids. Trimming stripped 5 bases from V and 0 bases from J, with 14 bases between. DNA of the CDR3: TGTGCCAGCAGTCCCGGGCCCTCCCTAGCCAAAAACATTCAGTACTTC. It specifies CASSPGPSLAKNIQYF.

V usage is TRBV4-2 and J usage is TRBJ2-3, with 7 nucleotides matching TRBD2. Trimming removed 3 bases from V and 3 bases from J; junction bases left unmatched: 6. The CDR3 covers 15 residues. CDR1 and CDR2 (germline): LGHNA, YNFKEQ. This CDR3 reads CASSQGGRGTDTQYF. The CDR3, as DNA: TGTGCCAGCAGCCAGGGCGGGAGAGGGACAGATACGCAGTATTTT.

The gene calls are TRBV3-1 and TRBJ2-7; TRBD1 matches 9 bases. This CDR3 has 14 residues. The junction had 5 bases not matched to a gene; V was cut back by 2 bases and J by 6 bases. Germline V gene data show CDR1 as LGHDT and CDR2 as YNNKEL (reference sequence). The CDR3 reads CASSQWGQGSEQYF. CDR3 sequence (DNA): TGTGCCAGCAGCCAATGGGGACAGGGAAGCGAGCAGTACTTC.

This clonotype was seen many times. The rearrangement uses TRBV7-2 and TRBJ2-1; TRBD1 is a possible D gene (5 bases). The CDR3 length is 12 residues. V lost 5 bases, J lost 9 bases, and 11 bases lay in between. Germline CDR1 and CDR2: SGHTA and FQGNSA. CDR3 bases: TGTGCCAGCAGCCCCCAGGGTAGTGAGCAGTTCTTC. Amino acid sequence: CASSPQGSEQFF. Complete variable domain (other parts from reference TRBV7-2 and TRBJ2-1): GAGVSQSPSNKVTEKGKDVELRCDPISGHTALYWYRQSLGQGLEFLIYFQGNSAPDKSGLPSDRFSAERTGGSVSTLTIQRTQQEDSAVYLCASSPQGSEQFFGPGTRLTVL.

The chain has TRBV9 and TRBJ1-1; the D is unclear. Per the germline V gene, CDR1 is SGDLS and CDR2 is YYNGEE. The CDR3 is 14 residues long. The V gene lost 0 bases and the J gene lost 7 bases, with 13 bases spanning the gap. The CDR3 coding sequence is TGTGCCAGCAGCGTAGCGAGTCTAAATGGTGAAGCTTTCTTT. It is translated as CASSVASLNGEAFF.

The chain links TRBV4-1 to TRBJ2-5, with a tentative D call TRBD2 (7 bases). Germline CDR1 is MGHRA and CDR2 is YSYEKL. The CDR3 has 16 amino acids. Deletions cut 0 bases from V and 5 bases from J, with 16 bases between. This CDR3 reads CASSQEIGGGGETQYF. As DNA, the CDR3 is TGCGCCAGCAGCCAAGAAATTGGCGGGGGCGGGGAGACCCAGTACTTC.